These 6 T cell receptor beta chains share one sample of origin, sequenced in a study of CD8+ T cells in alopecia areata. Once RNA had been extracted, it was reverse transcribed into cDNA to act as the sequencing template. This table comes from immunoSEQ multiplex PCR, and its TCRdb copy is limited to in-frame clones, with some not included. In the table there are approximately 100,000 clones, 35% to 45% of which are singletons. Sequencing input: CD4+ T cells sorted from blood. These receptor sequences come from a human donor with alopecia areata.

The chain has TRBV30 and TRBJ2-3; tentative D call: TRBD2 (6 bases). Trimming cost V 2 bases and J 5 bases, with 14 bases left between them. Germline assignment: CDR1 GTSNPN and CDR2 SVGIG (reference sequence). The length of the CDR3 is 14 residues. CDR3 loop: CAWSRNSGKDTQYF. CDR3 nucleotide sequence: TGTGCCTGGAGTCGGAATAGCGGTAAAGATACGCAGTATTTT.

The genes are TRBV29-1 and TRBJ2-4, with D possibly TRBD1 on 5 matching bases. Trimming shortened V by 6 bases and J by 0 bases, and 12 bases separated the two germline ends. The CDR3 runs to 14 residues. From germline, CDR1 is SQVTM and CDR2 ANQGSEA. The CDR3 DNA reads TGCAGCGTACGGACAAGGTTAGCCAAAAACATTCAGTACTTC. Translation: CSVRTRLAKNIQYF.

The V and J genes are TRBV7-2 and TRBJ2-3, with D perhaps matching TRBD2 (5 bases). The CDR3 totals 14 residues. Germline V gene sequence: CDR1 SGHTA, CDR2 FQGNSA. Trimming removed 1 base at V and 1 base at J, with 6 bases between. CDR3 in amino acids: CASSLGSGTDTQYF. CDR3 DNA: TGTGCCAGCAGCTTAGGTAGCGGCACAGATACGCAGTATTTT.

This clone was seen a few times. The chain recombines TRBV21-1 with TRBJ2-7; the table names TRBD2, a call not compared with the DNA. TRBV21-1 is described as a pseudogene. The CDR3 has 15 amino acids. The CDR3: CASSKRLAGPYEQYF. The CDR3 DNA reads as TGTGCCAGCAGCAAAAGGCTAGCGGGACCCTACGAGCAGTACTTC.

A note on this clone: Additional DNA sequences in this sample encode the identical CDR3. The chain employs TRBV29-1 and TRBJ2-1; 14 positions match TRBD2. The trim removed 6 bases at V and 6 bases at J, leaving 1 base unmatched. The CDR3 is made up of 13 amino acids. The germline CDR1 and CDR2 sequences are SQVTM and ANQGSEA. CDR3 residues: CSVGTSGSNEQFF. In nucleotides, the CDR3 is TGCAGCGTCGGGACTAGCGGGAGCAATGAGCAGTTCTTC.

This clone showed up just a few times. The J gene is TRBJ2-5, the V gene TRBV6-8; D ambiguous. V was clipped by 2 bases and J by 7 bases, with 14 bases between them. The CDR3 is made up of 14 amino acids. Germline values: CDR1 MNHGY, CDR2 SAAAGT. The chain's CDR3 is CASSYPEATWTQYF. The CDR3 nucleotides are TGTGCCAGCAGTTACCCCGAAGCCACTTGGACCCAGTACTTC.